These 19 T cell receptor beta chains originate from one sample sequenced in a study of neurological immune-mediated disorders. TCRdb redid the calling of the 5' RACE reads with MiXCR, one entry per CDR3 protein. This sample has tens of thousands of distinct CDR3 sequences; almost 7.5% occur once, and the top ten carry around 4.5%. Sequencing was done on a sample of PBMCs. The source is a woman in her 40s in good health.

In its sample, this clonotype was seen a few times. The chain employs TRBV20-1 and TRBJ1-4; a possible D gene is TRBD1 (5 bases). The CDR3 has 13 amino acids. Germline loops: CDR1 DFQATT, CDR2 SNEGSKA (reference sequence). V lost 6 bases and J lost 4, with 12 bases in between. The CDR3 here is CSAYIGVNEKLFF. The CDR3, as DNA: TGCAGTGCCTATATAGGGGTTAATGAAAAACTGTTTTTT.

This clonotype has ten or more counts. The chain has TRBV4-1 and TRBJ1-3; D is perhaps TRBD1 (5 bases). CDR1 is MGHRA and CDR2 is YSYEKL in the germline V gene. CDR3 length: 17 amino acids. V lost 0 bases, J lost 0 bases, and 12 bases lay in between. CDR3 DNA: TGCGCCAGCAGCCAAGATGGGGCAGACTTCTCTGGAAACACCATATATTTT. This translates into CASSQDGADFSGNTIYF.

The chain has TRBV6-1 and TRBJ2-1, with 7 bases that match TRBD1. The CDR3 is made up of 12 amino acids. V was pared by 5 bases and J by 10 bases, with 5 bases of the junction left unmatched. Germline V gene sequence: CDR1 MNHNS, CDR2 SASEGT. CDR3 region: CASSPTGAEQFF. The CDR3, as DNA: TGTGCCAGCAGTCCTACAGGGGCAGAGCAGTTCTTC.

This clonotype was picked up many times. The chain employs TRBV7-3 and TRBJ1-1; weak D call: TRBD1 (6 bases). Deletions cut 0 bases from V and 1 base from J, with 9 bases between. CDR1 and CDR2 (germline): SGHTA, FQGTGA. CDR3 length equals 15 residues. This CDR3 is CASSLTGGQNTEAFF. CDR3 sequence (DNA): TGTGCCAGCAGCTTAACTGGGGGACAGAACACTGAAGCTTTCTTT.

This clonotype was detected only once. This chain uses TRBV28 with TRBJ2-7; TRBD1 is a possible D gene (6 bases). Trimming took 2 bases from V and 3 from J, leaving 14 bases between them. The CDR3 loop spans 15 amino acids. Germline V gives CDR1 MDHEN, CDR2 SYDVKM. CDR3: CASSLAGDRFYEQYF. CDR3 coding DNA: TGTGCCAGCAGTTTAGCAGGGGACCGATTCTACGAGCAGTACTTC.

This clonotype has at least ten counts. CDR3 sequence (DNA): TGCAGTGCGACGGGACAGGGGTGGAATGAGCAGTTCTTC. The encoded protein is CSATGQGWNEQFF. V usage is TRBV20-1 and J usage is TRBJ2-1; 10 bases map to TRBD1. Looked up from germline, CDR1 is DFQATT and CDR2 is SNEGSKA (reference sequence). Trimming removed 6 bases from V and 7 bases from J; junction bases left unmatched: 6. The CDR3 consists of 13 residues.

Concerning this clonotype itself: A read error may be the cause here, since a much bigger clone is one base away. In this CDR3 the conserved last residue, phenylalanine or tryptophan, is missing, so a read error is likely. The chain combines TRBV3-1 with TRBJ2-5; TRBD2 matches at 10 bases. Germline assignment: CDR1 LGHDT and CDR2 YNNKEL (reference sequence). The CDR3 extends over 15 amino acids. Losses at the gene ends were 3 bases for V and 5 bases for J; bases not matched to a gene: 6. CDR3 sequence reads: CASSQSGRAGETQYV. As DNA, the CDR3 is TGTGCCAGCAGCCAGAGCGGGAGGGCCGGGGAGACCCAGTACGTC.

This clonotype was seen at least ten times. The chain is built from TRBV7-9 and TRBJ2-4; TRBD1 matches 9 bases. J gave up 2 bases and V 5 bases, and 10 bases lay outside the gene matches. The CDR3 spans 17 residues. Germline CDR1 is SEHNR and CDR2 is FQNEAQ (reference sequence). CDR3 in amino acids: CASSPRQGDVSKNIQYF. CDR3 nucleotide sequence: TGTGCCAGCAGCCCCCGACAGGGGGACGTTTCCAAAAACATTCAGTACTTC.

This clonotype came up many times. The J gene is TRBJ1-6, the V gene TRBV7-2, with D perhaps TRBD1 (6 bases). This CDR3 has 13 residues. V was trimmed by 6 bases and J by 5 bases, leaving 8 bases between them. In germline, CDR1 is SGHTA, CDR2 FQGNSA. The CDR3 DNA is TGTGCCAGCAGGGACAGTGATAATTCACCCCTCCACTTT. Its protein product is CASRDSDNSPLHF. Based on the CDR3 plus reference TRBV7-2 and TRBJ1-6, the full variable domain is GAGVSQSPSNKVTEKGKDVELRCDPISGHTALYWYRQSLGQGLEFLIYFQGNSAPDKSGLPSDRFSAERTGGSVSTLTIQRTQQEDSAVYLCASRDSDNSPLHFGNGTRLTVT.

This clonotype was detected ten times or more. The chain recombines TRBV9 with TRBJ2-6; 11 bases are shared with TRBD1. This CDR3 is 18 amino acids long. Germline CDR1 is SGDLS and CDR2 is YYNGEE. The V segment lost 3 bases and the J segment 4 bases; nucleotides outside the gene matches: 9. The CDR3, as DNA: TGTGCCAGCAGCGGACGGGACAGGGGGGGGTCCGGGGCCAACGTCCTGACTTTC. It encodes CASSGRDRGGSGANVLTF.

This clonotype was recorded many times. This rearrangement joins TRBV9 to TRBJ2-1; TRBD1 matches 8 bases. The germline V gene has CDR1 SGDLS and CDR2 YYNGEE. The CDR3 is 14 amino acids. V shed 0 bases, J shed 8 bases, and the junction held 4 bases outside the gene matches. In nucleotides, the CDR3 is TGTGCCAGCAGCGTAGAAAACAGGGGGGATGAGCAGTTCTTC. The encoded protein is CASSVENRGDEQFF.

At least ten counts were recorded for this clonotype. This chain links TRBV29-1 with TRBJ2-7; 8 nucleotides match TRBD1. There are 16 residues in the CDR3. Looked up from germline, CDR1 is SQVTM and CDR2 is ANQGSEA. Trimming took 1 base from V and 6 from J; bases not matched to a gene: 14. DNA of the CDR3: TGCAGCGTTGAAGTGGGGGGTAACAGGGGGTCGGTCGAGCAGTACTTC. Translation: CSVEVGGNRGSVEQYF.

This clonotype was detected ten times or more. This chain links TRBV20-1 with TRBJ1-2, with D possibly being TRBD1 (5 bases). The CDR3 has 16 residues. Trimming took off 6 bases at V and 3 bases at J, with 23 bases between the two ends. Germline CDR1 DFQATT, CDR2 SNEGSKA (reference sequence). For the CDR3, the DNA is TGCAGTGCCACGGTGGATTACCAGGGTTATTACTATGGCTACACCTTC. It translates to CSATVDYQGYYYGYTF.

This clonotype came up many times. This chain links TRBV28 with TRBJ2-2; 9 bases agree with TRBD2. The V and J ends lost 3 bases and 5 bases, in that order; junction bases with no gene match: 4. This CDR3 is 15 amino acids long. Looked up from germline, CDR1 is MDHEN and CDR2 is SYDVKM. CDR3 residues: CASSLLAGTTGELFF. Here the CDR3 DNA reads TGTGCCAGCAGTTTGCTAGCGGGAACAACCGGGGAGCTGTTTTTT.

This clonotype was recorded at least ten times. The CDR3 nucleotides read TGCGCCAGCAGCCCATTACCGCTAGCGGGAGGGAGTATGGATACGCAGTATTTT. Translation gives CASSPLPLAGGSMDTQYF. The chain combines TRBV5-1 with TRBJ2-3; TRBD2 matches at 12 bases. This CDR3 comprises 18 residues. V dropped 4 bases and J dropped 6; count of bases not matched to a gene: 15. Per the germline V gene, CDR1 is SGHRS and CDR2 is YFSETQ.

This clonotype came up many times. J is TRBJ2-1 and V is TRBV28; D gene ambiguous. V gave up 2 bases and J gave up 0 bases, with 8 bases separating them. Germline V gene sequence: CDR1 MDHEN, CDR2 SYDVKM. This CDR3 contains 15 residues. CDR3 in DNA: TGTGCCAGCAGTTTACGGTATAGCTCCTACAATGAGCAGTTCTTC. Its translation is CASSLRYSSYNEQFF.

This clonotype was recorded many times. The CDR3 nucleotides read TGTGCCAGCAGTTTATCGCAGGGTAGTTTTGAGACCCAGTACTTC. Translated: CASSLSQGSFETQYF. The chain uses TRBV27 and TRBJ2-5; perhaps TRBD1 as D (5 bases). The CDR3 sequence is 15 residues long. Trimming removed 0 bases from V and 5 bases from J, with 13 bases in between. Germline V gives CDR1 MNHEY, CDR2 SMNVEV (reference sequence).

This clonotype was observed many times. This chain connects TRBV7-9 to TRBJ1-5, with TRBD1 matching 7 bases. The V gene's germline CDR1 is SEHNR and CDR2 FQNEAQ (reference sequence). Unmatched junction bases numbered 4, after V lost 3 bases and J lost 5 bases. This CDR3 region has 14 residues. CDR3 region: CASSFQGEHQPQHF. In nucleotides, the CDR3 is TGTGCCAGCAGCTTTCAGGGGGAGCATCAGCCCCAGCATTTT. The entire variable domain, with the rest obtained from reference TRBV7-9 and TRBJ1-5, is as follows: DTGVSQNPRHKITKRGQNVTFRCDPISEHNRLYWYRQTLGQGPEFLTYFQNEAQLEKSRLLSDRFSAERPKGSFSTLEIQRTEQGDSAMYLCASSFQGEHQPQHFGDGTRLSIL.

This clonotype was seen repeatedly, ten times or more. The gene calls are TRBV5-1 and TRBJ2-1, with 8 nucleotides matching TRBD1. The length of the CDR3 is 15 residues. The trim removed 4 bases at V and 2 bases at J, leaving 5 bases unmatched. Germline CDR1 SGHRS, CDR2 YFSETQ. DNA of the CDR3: TGCGCCAGCAGCGCAACAGGGGGGACCTACAATGAGCAGTTCTTC. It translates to CASSATGGTYNEQFF. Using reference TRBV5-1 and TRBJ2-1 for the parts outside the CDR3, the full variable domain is KAGVTQTPRYLIKTRGQQVTLSCSPISGHRSVSWYQQTPGQGLQFLFEYFSETQRNKGNFPGRFSGRQFSNSRSEMNVSTLELGDSALYLCASSATGGTYNEQFFGPGTRLTVL.